This entry lists 4 T cell receptor beta chains sequenced from one sample in a study of OX40 agonist ivuxolimab in advanced cancers. Sequencing used immunoSEQ multiplex PCR; TCRdb keeps in-frame clones, though not all of them. Here the sample spans about 59,000 clones, around 87% being singletons. The starting material was CD4+ or CD8+ T cells sorted from blood, obtained in a trial of the OX40 agonist ivuxolimab. The receptor set was obtained from an adult with an advanced solid tumor such as melanoma, head and neck, liver or kidney cancer.

The chain uses TRBV6-6 and TRBJ2-3; no firm D call. Germline lookup yields CDR1 MNHNY and CDR2 SVGAGI (reference sequence). The CDR3 extends over 13 amino acids. Trimming stripped 2 bases from V and 6 bases from J, with 9 bases between. CDR3: CASSYRITDTQYF. In DNA, the CDR3 is TGTGCCAGCAGTTACAGAATTACGGATACGCAGTATTTT.

This clone appeared a few times. V and J are TRBV10-3 and TRBJ1-1; D is unclear. Germline V lookup: CDR1 ENHRY, CDR2 SYGVKD. This CDR3 is 15 amino acids long. V was clipped by 10 bases and J by 4 bases, with 22 bases between them. CDR3 sequence reads: CATRQVDVPTTEAFF. Here the CDR3 DNA reads TGTGCCACCCGCCAGGTGGACGTACCTACCACTGAAGCTTTCTTT.

Note on this clone: The same CDR3 is also encoded by other DNA sequences in this sample. The rearrangement links TRBV27 to TRBJ1-2, with D perhaps matching TRBD1 (5 bases). CDR3 length equals 12 residues. Between the trimmed V and J ends, which lost 2 bases and 5 bases, there was a span of 6 bases. Per the germline V gene, CDR1 is MNHEY and CDR2 is SMNVEV (reference sequence). CDR3 amino acids: CASSLQGYGYTF. The CDR3, as DNA: TGTGCCAGCAGTTTACAGGGTTATGGCTACACCTTC.

V is TRBV11-3 and J is TRBJ2-1; 7 nucleotides match TRBD1. Germline CDR1 SGHNT, CDR2 YENEEA. This CDR3 is built from 15 residues. The V segment lost 3 bases and the J segment 8 bases; nucleotides outside the gene matches: 10. CDR3 amino acids: CASSFEGGHRDEQFF. CDR3 sequence (DNA): TGTGCCAGCAGCTTCGAAGGGGGCCATAGGGATGAGCAGTTCTTC.